A selection of T cell receptor beta chains follows, all from one sample in a study of cytomegalovirus exposure and HLA in healthy donors. The protocol was immunoSEQ multiplex PCR, while the TCRdb copy is restricted to in-frame clones and leaves out a portion. The sample lists 75,000 to 100,000 clones, around 73% occurring once. Sequencing was performed on PBMCs. Source of these receptors: a man aged 40-55 years in good health and CMV-seronegative. CDR3s include the opening cysteine and the closing phenylalanine or tryptophan. Fields, in order: V gene, J gene, D gene, clone size, CDR3 protein, CDR3 DNA. A D gene is named only where the DNA matches it firmly. Clone size is stated in some rows and not others, as once, few, many or a class when expanded.

v_gene: TRBV10-3
j_gene: TRBJ1-2
d_gene: TRBD1
abundance: NA
CDR3aa: CAAGQGRGYTF
CDR3nt: TGTGCCGCGGGACAGGGCCGTGGCTACACCTTC

v_gene: TRBV10-3
j_gene: TRBJ2-7
d_gene: TRBD1
abundance: NA
CDR3aa: CAISDLRGQGVYEQYF
CDR3nt: TGTGCCATCAGTGATCTAAGGGGACAGGGGGTATACGAGCAGTACTTC

v_gene: TRBV2
j_gene: TRBJ1-1
d_gene: NA
abundance: NA
CDR3aa: CAMATLGAEAFF
CDR3nt: TGTGCCATGGCGACTCTCGGGGCTGAAGCTTTCTTT

v_gene: TRBV28
j_gene: TRBJ1-1
d_gene: NA
abundance: NA
CDR3aa: CASSVPPYTEAFF
CDR3nt: TGTGCCAGCAGTGTCCCTCCCTACACTGAAGCTTTCTTT

v_gene: TRBV29-1
j_gene: TRBJ1-1
d_gene: TRBD1
abundance: NA
CDR3aa: CSTSGRGPTEAFF
CDR3nt: TGCAGCACCTCCGGTAGGGGGCCCACTGAAGCTTTCTTT

v_gene: TRBV7-7
j_gene: TRBJ2-5
d_gene: NA
abundance: few
CDR3aa: CASSRTVNGETQYF
CDR3nt: TGTGCCAGCAGCCGGACAGTTAACGGAGAGACCCAGTACTTC

v_gene: TRBV6-5
j_gene: TRBJ2-1
d_gene: NA
abundance: NA
CDR3aa: CASSYQQGKRGNEQFF
CDR3nt: TGTGCCAGCAGTTACCAGCAGGGGAAGCGGGGCAATGAGCAGTTCTTC

v_gene: TRBV15
j_gene: TRBJ1-5
d_gene: NA
abundance: NA
CDR3aa: CATSAMSNQPQHF
CDR3nt: TGTGCCACCAGCGCGATGAGCAATCAGCCCCAGCATTTT

v_gene: TRBV5-1
j_gene: TRBJ2-7
d_gene: NA
abundance: NA
CDR3aa: CASSSGPDNEQYF
CDR3nt: TGCGCCAGCAGCTCCGGGCCGGACAACGAGCAGTACTTC

v_gene: TRBV28
j_gene: TRBJ2-7
d_gene: NA
abundance: NA
CDR3aa: CASTGSRAGAHEQYF
CDR3nt: TGTGCCAGCACCGGGTCGAGGGCAGGGGCGCACGAGCAGTACTTC

v_gene: TRBV25-1
j_gene: TRBJ2-7
d_gene: NA
abundance: NA
CDR3aa: CASSEFVHSYEQYF
CDR3nt: TGTGCCAGCAGTGAATTTGTCCATTCCTACGAGCAGTACTTC

v_gene: TRBV7-5
j_gene: TRBJ2-2
d_gene: NA
abundance: NA
CDR3aa: CVRSLVRGDTGELFF
CDR3nt: TGTGTCAGAAGCTTAGTTAGGGGTGACACCGGGGAGCTGTTTTTT

v_gene: TRBV18
j_gene: TRBJ1-1
d_gene: NA
abundance: NA
CDR3aa: CASSPGGRSNTEAFF
CDR3nt: TGTGCCAGCTCACCCGGGGGACGGTCGAACACTGAAGCTTTCTTT

v_gene: TRBV23-1
j_gene: TRBJ1-1
d_gene: NA
abundance: few
CDR3aa: CASSQSRGQINTEAFF
CDR3nt: TGCGCCAGCAGTCAATCGAGGGGACAAATAAACACTGAAGCTTTCTTT

v_gene: TRBV7-2
j_gene: TRBJ1-1
d_gene: NA
abundance: once
CDR3aa: CASSPGLRNTEAFF
CDR3nt: TGTGCCAGCAGCCCGGGTCTACGGAACACTGAAGCTTTCTTT

v_gene: TRBV18
j_gene: TRBJ2-3
d_gene: TRBD2
abundance: NA
CDR3aa: CASSRAGGPTDTQYF
CDR3nt: TGTGCCAGCTCTCGAGCGGGGGGGCCGACAGATACGCAGTATTTT

v_gene: TRBV2
j_gene: TRBJ1-2
d_gene: TRBD1
abundance: NA
CDR3aa: CASSAQGNYGYTF
CDR3nt: TGTGCCAGCAGCGCACAGGGGAACTATGGCTACACCTTC

v_gene: TRBV30
j_gene: TRBJ2-7
d_gene: TRBD2
abundance: NA
CDR3aa: CAWRDTLAGGNEQYF
CDR3nt: TGTGCCTGGAGGGACACACTAGCGGGGGGCAACGAGCAGTACTTC

v_gene: TRBV4-1
j_gene: TRBJ1-2
d_gene: NA
abundance: once
CDR3aa: CASSQEEAGEDYGYTF
CDR3nt: TGCGCCAGCAGCCAAGAGGAGGCAGGGGAAGACTATGGCTACACCTTC

v_gene: TRBV6-5
j_gene: TRBJ1-3
d_gene: NA
abundance: NA
CDR3aa: CASSYGRVGWNTIYF
CDR3nt: TGTGCCAGCAGTTATGGGCGGGTTGGATGGAACACCATATATTTT

v_gene: TRBV5-4
j_gene: TRBJ1-4
d_gene: TRBD1
abundance: once
CDR3aa: CASSKNSGTAGEKLFF
CDR3nt: TGTGCCAGCAGCAAAAATTCCGGGACAGCTGGTGAAAAACTGTTTTTT

v_gene: TRBV6-1
j_gene: TRBJ1-5
d_gene: NA
abundance: NA
CDR3aa: CASRITQGSNQPQHF
CDR3nt: TGTGCCAGCAGAATAACTCAGGGAAGCAATCAGCCCCAGCATTTT

v_gene: TRBV6-5
j_gene: TRBJ2-7
d_gene: NA
abundance: NA
CDR3aa: CASSSLGGYEQYF
CDR3nt: TGTGCCAGCAGTTCCCTGGGGGGCTACGAGCAGTACTTC

v_gene: TRBV7-2
j_gene: TRBJ2-5
d_gene: TRBD2
abundance: NA
CDR3aa: CASSLGTSGGQETQYF
CDR3nt: TGTGCCAGCAGCCTGGGGACTAGCGGGGGTCAAGAGACCCAGTACTTC

v_gene: TRBV5-1
j_gene: TRBJ2-5
d_gene: TRBD2
abundance: NA
CDR3aa: CASSQQLAGEETQYF
CDR3nt: TGCGCCAGCAGCCAACAACTAGCGGGGGAAGAGACCCAGTACTTC

v_gene: TRBV2
j_gene: TRBJ1-2
d_gene: TRBD1
abundance: NA
CDR3aa: CATGTVYGYTF
CDR3nt: TGTGCCACCGGGACAGTCTATGGCTACACCTTC

v_gene: TRBV5-6
j_gene: TRBJ1-2
d_gene: TRBD1
abundance: once
CDR3aa: CASSLRQGAYGYTF
CDR3nt: TGTGCCAGCAGCTTGCGACAGGGTGCCTATGGCTACACCTTC

v_gene: TRBV6-6
j_gene: TRBJ1-5
d_gene: NA
abundance: NA
CDR3aa: CASSTGRAQPQHF
CDR3nt: TGTGCCAGCAGCACAGGGAGGGCTCAGCCCCAGCATTTT

v_gene: TRBV12-5
j_gene: TRBJ2-3
d_gene: NA
abundance: NA
CDR3aa: CASGLGQVEWNTDTQYF
CDR3nt: TGTGCTAGTGGTTTGGGACAGGTTGAGTGGAACACAGATACGCAGTATTTT

v_gene: TRBV7-2
j_gene: TRBJ2-3
d_gene: TRBD1
abundance: once
CDR3aa: CASSYRDRGPDTQYF
CDR3nt: TGTGCCAGCAGCTACCGGGACAGGGGACCAGATACGCAGTATTTT

v_gene: TRBV4-3
j_gene: TRBJ1-2
d_gene: TRBD1
abundance: NA
CDR3aa: CASSQDWPGQIPNYGYTF
CDR3nt: TGCGCCAGCAGCCAAGATTGGCCGGGACAGATCCCTAACTATGGCTACACCTTC

v_gene: TRBV6-5
j_gene: TRBJ2-7
d_gene: TRBD2
abundance: NA
CDR3aa: CASSALAGATYEQYF
CDR3nt: TGTGCCAGCAGTGCACTAGCGGGGGCAACCTACGAGCAGTACTTC

v_gene: TRBV6-1
j_gene: TRBJ2-7
d_gene: NA
abundance: NA
CDR3aa: CASRISGSYEQYF
CDR3nt: TGTGCCAGCAGAATATCAGGTTCCTACGAGCAGTACTTC

v_gene: TRBV19
j_gene: TRBJ1-2
d_gene: NA
abundance: NA
CDR3aa: CASSLRSGGYTF
CDR3nt: TGTGCCAGTAGTTTACGATCGGGAGGCTACACCTTC

v_gene: TRBV6-1
j_gene: TRBJ2-5
d_gene: NA
abundance: NA
CDR3aa: CASSEQGGETQYF
CDR3nt: TGTGCCAGCAGTGAACAGGGCGGAGAGACCCAGTACTTC

v_gene: TRBV28
j_gene: TRBJ1-1
d_gene: TRBD1
abundance: few
CDR3aa: CASSFPGQGHTEAFF
CDR3nt: TGTGCCAGCAGTTTCCCGGGACAGGGGCACACTGAAGCTTTCTTT

v_gene: TRBV10-3
j_gene: TRBJ1-3
d_gene: NA
abundance: NA
CDR3aa: CAISEQLSGNTIYF
CDR3nt: TGTGCCATCAGTGAACAGCTCTCTGGAAACACCATATATTTT

v_gene: TRBV29-1
j_gene: TRBJ2-5
d_gene: NA
abundance: NA
CDR3aa: CSVEDRSYQETQYF
CDR3nt: TGCAGCGTTGAAGATAGAAGTTACCAAGAGACCCAGTACTTC

v_gene: TRBV25-1
j_gene: TRBJ2-1
d_gene: TRBD2
abundance: few
CDR3aa: CASSAGLAGDNEQFF
CDR3nt: TGTGCCAGCAGCGCCGGACTAGCGGGGGACAATGAGCAGTTCTTC

v_gene: TRBV9
j_gene: TRBJ1-5
d_gene: NA
abundance: few
CDR3aa: CASSVGAGQINQPQHF
CDR3nt: TGTGCCAGCAGCGTAGGGGCAGGACAGATCAATCAGCCCCAGCATTTT

v_gene: TRBV10-3
j_gene: TRBJ1-2
d_gene: TRBD1
abundance: NA
CDR3aa: CAISFHGTGASMDYGYTF
CDR3nt: TGTGCCATCAGTTTCCATGGGACAGGGGCCTCCATGGACTATGGCTACACCTTC

v_gene: TRBV5-6
j_gene: TRBJ2-5
d_gene: NA
abundance: NA
CDR3aa: CASSLAARLEETQYF
CDR3nt: TGTGCCAGCAGCTTGGCCGCCAGGTTGGAAGAGACCCAGTACTTC

v_gene: TRBV28
j_gene: TRBJ1-1
d_gene: TRBD1
abundance: NA
CDR3aa: CASSLRVGTGNTEAFF
CDR3nt: TGTGCCAGCAGTTTAAGAGTGGGGACAGGGAACACTGAAGCTTTCTTT

v_gene: TRBV19
j_gene: TRBJ1-5
d_gene: NA
abundance: NA
CDR3aa: CASSKGVSSNQPQHF
CDR3nt: TGTGCCAGTAGCAAGGGGGTTTCAAGCAATCAGCCCCAGCATTTT

v_gene: TRBV18
j_gene: TRBJ1-3
d_gene: TRBD1
abundance: NA
CDR3aa: CASSPVGQGSGNTIYF
CDR3nt: TGTGCCAGCTCACCCGTCGGACAGGGCTCTGGAAACACCATATATTTT

v_gene: TRBV5-4
j_gene: TRBJ1-4
d_gene: NA
abundance: NA
CDR3aa: CASSLDGGYEKLFF
CDR3nt: TGTGCCAGCAGCTTGGACGGGGGTTACGAAAAACTGTTTTTT

v_gene: TRBV5-1
j_gene: TRBJ2-7
d_gene: TRBD1
abundance: NA
CDR3aa: CASSSGGTGGITNEQYF
CDR3nt: TGCGCCAGCAGCTCTGGGGGGACAGGGGGTATAACAAACGAGCAGTACTTC

v_gene: TRBV29-1
j_gene: TRBJ2-5
d_gene: NA
abundance: NA
CDR3aa: CSVEGGLWETQYF
CDR3nt: TGCAGCGTTGAAGGGGGGCTTTGGGAGACCCAGTACTTC

v_gene: TRBV19
j_gene: TRBJ1-2
d_gene: TRBD1
abundance: NA
CDR3aa: CASSISGGNYGYTF
CDR3nt: TGTGCCAGTAGTATTTCAGGGGGTAACTATGGCTACACCTTC

v_gene: TRBV4-1
j_gene: TRBJ2-2
d_gene: TRBD1
abundance: NA
CDR3aa: CASSQRTGDTGELFF
CDR3nt: TGCGCCAGCAGCCAACGGACAGGGGATACCGGGGAGCTGTTTTTT

v_gene: TRBV2
j_gene: TRBJ2-7
d_gene: TRBD1
abundance: once
CDR3aa: CASSGLGTGEGLWEQYF
CDR3nt: TGTGCCAGCAGCGGACTCGGGACAGGTGAGGGTCTGTGGGAGCAGTACTTC

v_gene: TRBV5-6
j_gene: TRBJ2-7
d_gene: NA
abundance: NA
CDR3aa: CASSSQGIWQYF
CDR3nt: TGTGCCAGCAGCTCGCAGGGGATATGGCAGTACTTC

v_gene: TRBV28
j_gene: TRBJ2-1
d_gene: TRBD1
abundance: NA
CDR3aa: CASSLPGQGSYNEQFF
CDR3nt: TGTGCCAGCAGTTTACCGGGACAGGGGTCATACAATGAGCAGTTCTTC